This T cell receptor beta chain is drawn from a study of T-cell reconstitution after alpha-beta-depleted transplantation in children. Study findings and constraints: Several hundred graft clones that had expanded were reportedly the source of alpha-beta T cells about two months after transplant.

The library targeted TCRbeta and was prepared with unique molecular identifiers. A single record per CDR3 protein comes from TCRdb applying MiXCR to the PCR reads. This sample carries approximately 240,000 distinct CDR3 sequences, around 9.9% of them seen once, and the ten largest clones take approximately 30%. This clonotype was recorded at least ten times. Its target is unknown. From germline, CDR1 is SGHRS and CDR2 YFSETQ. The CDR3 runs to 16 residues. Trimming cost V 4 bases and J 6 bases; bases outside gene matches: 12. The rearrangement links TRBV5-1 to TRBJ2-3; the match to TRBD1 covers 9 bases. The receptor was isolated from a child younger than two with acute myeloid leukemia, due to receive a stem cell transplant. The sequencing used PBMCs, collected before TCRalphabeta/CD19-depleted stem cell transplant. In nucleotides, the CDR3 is TGCGCCAGCAGCAGTTCCCCGGGACAGGGCGATGATACGCAGTATTTT. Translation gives CASSSSPGQGDDTQYF.